Listed below are T cell receptor beta chains from one sample, sequenced in a study of tumor-infiltrating lymphocytes in oesophageal squamous cell carcinoma. MiXCR was run by TCRdb on the PCR reads, yielding one entry per CDR3 protein. The table includes more than 10,000 distinct CDR3 sequences, more than 55% detected once. The specimen sequenced was esophageal tumor tissue. These receptors were collected from a female donor with esophageal squamous cell carcinoma. CDR3s include the opening cysteine and the closing phenylalanine or tryptophan. Fields, in order: V gene, clone size, D gene, J gene, CDR3 DNA, CDR3 protein. The D gene is left open where the match is weak. Expanded clones get a size class; other rows say once, few or many, or leave the size out.

v_gene: TRBV7-3; abundance: NA; d_gene: NA; j_gene: TRBJ1-1; CDR3nt: TGTGCCAGCAGCTCAACCGGGACAACGAACACTGAAGCTTTCTTT; CDR3aa: CASSSTGTTNTEAFF
v_gene: TRBV27; abundance: NA; d_gene: NA; j_gene: TRBJ2-1; CDR3nt: TGTGCCAGCAGTTTACCGGGACTGCCAAATGAGCAGTTCTTC; CDR3aa: CASSLPGLPNEQFF
v_gene: TRBV6-1; abundance: NA; d_gene: TRBD2; j_gene: TRBJ2-7; CDR3nt: TGTGCCAGCAAAAACGGGCTAGCGGGAGGGCCTTCCTACGAGCAGTACTTC; CDR3aa: CASKNGLAGGPSYEQYF
v_gene: TRBV28; abundance: NA; d_gene: NA; j_gene: TRBJ2-3; CDR3nt: TGTGCCAGCAGTTTACCCCCGAATACGCAGTATTTT; CDR3aa: CASSLPPNTQYF
v_gene: TRBV4-1; abundance: many; d_gene: NA; j_gene: TRBJ1-1; CDR3nt: TGCGCCAGCAGCCCCGGGGGAGACACTGAAGCTTTCTTT; CDR3aa: CASSPGGDTEAFF
v_gene: TRBV11-3; abundance: few; d_gene: NA; j_gene: TRBJ2-7; CDR3nt: TGTGCCAGCAGGTCTAGATTTTCTCCCTACGAGCAGTACTTC; CDR3aa: CASRSRFSPYEQYF
v_gene: TRBV28; abundance: once; d_gene: NA; j_gene: TRBJ2-1; CDR3nt: TGTGCCAGCAGTTTAGGAGGGGGCACCTACAATGAGCAGTTCTTC; CDR3aa: CASSLGGGTYNEQFF
v_gene: TRBV6-8; abundance: few; d_gene: TRBD2; j_gene: TRBJ2-7; CDR3nt: TGTGCCAGCAGGGGGGGCGGGACTAGGGGTGGCGGCTCCTACAATGAGCAGTACTTC; CDR3aa: CASRGGGTRGGGSYNEQYF
v_gene: TRBV7-7; abundance: few; d_gene: NA; j_gene: TRBJ2-1; CDR3nt: TGTGCTAGCAGCTTTACTATAGGTAATGAGCAGTTCTTC; CDR3aa: CASSFTIGNEQFF
v_gene: TRBV12-5; abundance: NA; d_gene: NA; j_gene: TRBJ2-2; CDR3nt: TGTGCTAGTGGTTTGACCCGGACGGATAAGAACACCGGGGAGCTGTTTTTT; CDR3aa: CASGLTRTDKNTGELFF
v_gene: TRBV27; abundance: NA; d_gene: TRBD1; j_gene: TRBJ2-1; CDR3nt: TGTGCCAGCAGGACCGGGACAGGAGTCCATCCCCGCTACAATGAGCAGTTCTTC; CDR3aa: CASRTGTGVHPRYNEQFF
v_gene: TRBV7-3; abundance: NA; d_gene: NA; j_gene: TRBJ2-3; CDR3nt: TGTGCCAGCAGCGGAGAGACAGATACGCAGTATTTT; CDR3aa: CASSGETDTQYF
v_gene: TRBV7-2; abundance: few; d_gene: NA; j_gene: TRBJ1-6; CDR3nt: TGTGCCAGCAGCTTAGGGGTGGGGACTTGGAATTCACCCCTCCACTTC; CDR3aa: CASSLGVGTWNSPLHF
v_gene: TRBV6-1; abundance: large; d_gene: TRBD1; j_gene: TRBJ2-7; CDR3nt: TGTGCCAGCAGCACCCCAACCGGGACAGGGGGCTACGAGCAGTACTTC; CDR3aa: CASSTPTGTGGYEQYF
v_gene: TRBV12-3/TRBV12-4; abundance: many; d_gene: TRBD2; j_gene: TRBJ2-5; CDR3nt: TGTGCCAGCAGAGCGGGAGGGGAAGAGACCCAGTACTTC; CDR3aa: CASRAGGEETQYF
v_gene: TRBV24-1; abundance: NA; d_gene: TRBD1; j_gene: TRBJ2-5; CDR3nt: TGTGCCACCAGTGATCCAGGACAGGGAGAAGAGACCCAGTACTTC; CDR3aa: CATSDPGQGEETQYF
v_gene: TRBV5-4; abundance: NA; d_gene: NA; j_gene: TRBJ2-3; CDR3nt: TGTGCCAGCAGCTTGGCAGGGCTAAGCACAGATACGCAGTATTTT; CDR3aa: CASSLAGLSTDTQYF
v_gene: TRBV27; abundance: NA; d_gene: TRBD2; j_gene: TRBJ2-3; CDR3nt: TGTGCCAGCAGTGCTAGCGGGCGTTTCACCGGGGAGCTGTATTTT; CDR3aa: CASSASGRFTGELYF
v_gene: TRBV7-6; abundance: few; d_gene: NA; j_gene: TRBJ2-7; CDR3nt: TGTGCCAGCAGCGTGTCCCAGGGGCTTCTTCCCTACGAGCAGTACTTC; CDR3aa: CASSVSQGLLPYEQYF
v_gene: TRBV7-2; abundance: NA; d_gene: TRBD2; j_gene: TRBJ2-5; CDR3nt: TGTGCCAGCAGCTTAGGTGGCGGGGGGGCGGGGGAGACCCAGTACTTC; CDR3aa: CASSLGGGGAGETQYF
v_gene: TRBV10-2; abundance: once; d_gene: TRBD2; j_gene: TRBJ2-5; CDR3nt: TGCGCCAGCAGTGGGAGCCGGACTAGCGGGACGAAGTACCAAGAGACCCAGTACTTC; CDR3aa: CASSGSRTSGTKYQETQYF
v_gene: TRBV12-3/TRBV12-4; abundance: NA; d_gene: TRBD2; j_gene: TRBJ2-1; CDR3nt: TGTGCCAGCAGTCCCTTTAGCGGGAGGGACAATGAGCAGTTCTTC; CDR3aa: CASSPFSGRDNEQFF
v_gene: TRBV7-2; abundance: NA; d_gene: NA; j_gene: TRBJ2-3; CDR3nt: TGTGCCAGCAGCTCGCGTCCGGGGGCAGATACGCAGTATTTT; CDR3aa: CASSSRPGADTQYF
v_gene: TRBV28; abundance: NA; d_gene: TRBD2; j_gene: TRBJ2-7; CDR3nt: TGTGCCAGCACCCTATATTTGGGGGGGAACTACGAGCAGTACTTC; CDR3aa: CASTLYLGGNYEQYF
v_gene: TRBV11-2; abundance: NA; d_gene: NA; j_gene: TRBJ1-4; CDR3nt: TGTGCCAGCAGCTTAGTAGAGGGTAAACTGTTTTTT; CDR3aa: CASSLVEGKLFF
v_gene: TRBV7-2; abundance: NA; d_gene: NA; j_gene: TRBJ2-5; CDR3nt: TGTGCCAGCAGCTTATCTGGGGGGGAGACCCAGTACTTC; CDR3aa: CASSLSGGETQYF
v_gene: TRBV7-2; abundance: NA; d_gene: NA; j_gene: TRBJ1-5; CDR3nt: TGTGCCAGCAGCTTAGGCGTGCCCTATAGCAATCAGCCCCAGCATTTT; CDR3aa: CASSLGVPYSNQPQHF
v_gene: TRBV6-1; abundance: few; d_gene: TRBD2; j_gene: TRBJ2-7; CDR3nt: TGTGCCAGCAGTGTCGGGACTAGCGTACGCTACGAGCAGTACTTC; CDR3aa: CASSVGTSVRYEQYF
v_gene: TRBV6-2/TRBV6-3; abundance: few; d_gene: NA; j_gene: TRBJ2-3; CDR3nt: TGTGCCAGCAGGAGGGACCCCACAGATACGCAGTATTTT; CDR3aa: CASRRDPTDTQYF
v_gene: TRBV7-2; abundance: NA; d_gene: NA; j_gene: TRBJ2-1; CDR3nt: TGTGCCAGCAGCCCCATGGGGGCCTACAATGAGCAGTTCTTC; CDR3aa: CASSPMGAYNEQFF
v_gene: TRBV6-6; abundance: few; d_gene: NA; j_gene: TRBJ2-7; CDR3nt: TGTGCCAGCAGTTACTCAGGGACGGCGGATGGCGAGCAGTACTTC; CDR3aa: CASSYSGTADGEQYF
v_gene: TRBV7-2; abundance: NA; d_gene: TRBD2; j_gene: TRBJ2-3; CDR3nt: TGTGCCAGCAGCTTACGAGCGGGGGGTTCAGATACGCAGTATTTT; CDR3aa: CASSLRAGGSDTQYF
v_gene: TRBV7-4; abundance: once; d_gene: NA; j_gene: TRBJ2-5; CDR3nt: TGTGCCAGCAGCTTAGTAAGGGGGGGACAGCAAGAGACCCAGTACTTC; CDR3aa: CASSLVRGGQQETQYF
v_gene: TRBV7-6; abundance: few; d_gene: NA; j_gene: TRBJ2-7; CDR3nt: TGTGCCAGCAGCTTAGCGCCCTACGAGCAGTACTTC; CDR3aa: CASSLAPYEQYF
v_gene: TRBV7-2; abundance: few; d_gene: NA; j_gene: TRBJ2-3; CDR3nt: TGTGCCAGCAGCTTACAGGCGGGGTTGGCAGATACGCAGTATTTT; CDR3aa: CASSLQAGLADTQYF
v_gene: TRBV11-2; abundance: NA; d_gene: TRBD1; j_gene: TRBJ2-1; CDR3nt: TGTGCCAGCAGCCAAACAGGGGTGTACAATGAGCAGTTCTTC; CDR3aa: CASSQTGVYNEQFF
v_gene: TRBV6-5; abundance: NA; d_gene: NA; j_gene: TRBJ1-2; CDR3nt: TGTGCCAGCAGTCCGGGCTATGGCTACACCTTC; CDR3aa: CASSPGYGYTF
v_gene: TRBV6-1; abundance: NA; d_gene: NA; j_gene: TRBJ2-5; CDR3nt: TGTGCCAGCAGTTATAATGGTGCGGAGACCCAGTACTTC; CDR3aa: CASSYNGAETQYF
v_gene: TRBV7-2; abundance: NA; d_gene: TRBD1; j_gene: TRBJ2-5; CDR3nt: TGTGCCAGCAGCTTAGGGGACAGGGGATACCAAGAGACCCAGTACTTC; CDR3aa: CASSLGDRGYQETQYF
v_gene: TRBV6-5; abundance: NA; d_gene: NA; j_gene: TRBJ2-4; CDR3nt: TGTGCCAGCAGTTACTCGAGAAGTGTGGGCAACATTCAGTACTTC; CDR3aa: CASSYSRSVGNIQYF
v_gene: TRBV7-6; abundance: NA; d_gene: NA; j_gene: TRBJ1-1; CDR3nt: TGTGCCAGCAGCTTAGAGGACACTGCAGCTTTCTTT; CDR3aa: CASSLEDTAAFF
v_gene: TRBV12-3/TRBV12-4; abundance: NA; d_gene: TRBD1; j_gene: TRBJ2-2; CDR3nt: TGTGCCAGCAGTACTCGGACAGGGCCCACCGGGGAGCTGTTTTTT; CDR3aa: CASSTRTGPTGELFF
v_gene: TRBV20-1; abundance: NA; d_gene: TRBD2; j_gene: TRBJ2-1; CDR3nt: TGCAGTGCTAGACCGGGACTAGATCTCTATGAGCAGTTCTTC; CDR3aa: CSARPGLDLYEQFF
v_gene: TRBV7-2; abundance: few; d_gene: NA; j_gene: TRBJ2-5; CDR3nt: TGTGCCAGCAGCTTATGGGAGGTCAGCCAGGAGACCCAGTACTTC; CDR3aa: CASSLWEVSQETQYF
v_gene: TRBV7-9; abundance: few; d_gene: NA; j_gene: TRBJ2-4; CDR3nt: TGTGCCAGCAGTAAGGGGTGGGAAAACATTCAGTACTTC; CDR3aa: CASSKGWENIQYF
v_gene: TRBV7-2; abundance: NA; d_gene: NA; j_gene: TRBJ1-5; CDR3nt: TGTGCCAGCAGCCAGAGGTCTGGGGACAATCAGCCCCAGCATTTT; CDR3aa: CASSQRSGDNQPQHF
v_gene: TRBV25-1; abundance: many; d_gene: TRBD1; j_gene: TRBJ1-5; CDR3nt: TGTGCCAGCAGTGAAGGAAGGACAGGGTATAGCAATCAGCCCCAGCATTTT; CDR3aa: CASSEGRTGYSNQPQHF
v_gene: TRBV10-3; abundance: NA; d_gene: NA; j_gene: TRBJ2-3; CDR3nt: TGTGCCATCAGTGAGTCGGGGGCTAGCACAGATACGCAGTATTTT; CDR3aa: CAISESGASTDTQYF
v_gene: TRBV4-1; abundance: NA; d_gene: TRBD1; j_gene: TRBJ1-2; CDR3nt: TGCGCCAGCAGCTTCCTTTCGGGACAGGGGGGCTATGGCTACACCTTC; CDR3aa: CASSFLSGQGGYGYTF
v_gene: TRBV27; abundance: NA; d_gene: NA; j_gene: TRBJ2-7; CDR3nt: TGTGCCAGCAGTTCGTCTTTGGAGTCCAACGAGCAGTACTTC; CDR3aa: CASSSSLESNEQYF
v_gene: TRBV7-8; abundance: few; d_gene: NA; j_gene: TRBJ2-3; CDR3nt: TGTGCCAGCAGCTTAGGATCCACCCCATCTAGCACAGATACGCAGTATTTT; CDR3aa: CASSLGSTPSSTDTQYF
v_gene: TRBV6-1; abundance: NA; d_gene: TRBD1; j_gene: TRBJ1-2; CDR3nt: TGTGCCAGCACGGACAGGGTAGCTGGCTACACCTTC; CDR3aa: CASTDRVAGYTF
v_gene: TRBV6-2/TRBV6-3; abundance: NA; d_gene: NA; j_gene: TRBJ1-5; CDR3nt: TGTGCCAGCAGTGACTCCATATACAGCAATCAGCCCCAGCATTTT; CDR3aa: CASSDSIYSNQPQHF
v_gene: TRBV7-3; abundance: NA; d_gene: NA; j_gene: TRBJ2-1; CDR3nt: TGTGCCAGCAGTTCCTGGCGGGACCTATACAATGAGCAGTTCTTC; CDR3aa: CASSSWRDLYNEQFF